The clone carrying this T cell receptor beta chain was observed once. What it binds is unknown. The source of the sample is a study of T cell responses to AZD1222 COVID-19 vaccine. Study results and limitations: A rise in Spike-specific TCR breadth and depth followed two AZD1222 doses. White British donors predominated, females outnumbered males, and clonal diversity was possibly underestimated.

The CDR3 length is 14 residues. Per the germline V gene, CDR1 is LGHNT and CDR2 is FRNRAP. V lost 0 bases, J lost 2 bases, and 7 bases lay in between. The data were produced by immunoSEQ multiplex PCR, yet TCRdb's version contains in-frame clones alone and is incomplete. The sample includes 150,000 or so clones, over 90% seen only once; the top ten take about 1.6%. Doses given second, at about 4 or about 12 weeks, were pooled. This receptor was taken from an adult who received the AZD1222 COVID-19 vaccine. This material consisted of peripheral blood, taken 28 days after the second AZD1222 dose. The chain is built from TRBV12-5 and TRBJ1-2; D is unclear. The CDR3 nucleotides read TGTGCTAGTGGTTTGGTACCGGACAACTATGGCTACACCTTC. Residues: CASGLVPDNYGYTF. Full variable domain (outside the CDR3, taken from reference TRBV12-5 and TRBJ1-2): DARVTQTPRHKVTEMGQEVTMRCQPILGHNTVFWYRQTMMQGLELLAYFRNRAPLDDSGMPKDRFSAEMPDATLATLKIQPSEPRDSAVYFCASGLVPDNYGYTFGSGTRLTVV.